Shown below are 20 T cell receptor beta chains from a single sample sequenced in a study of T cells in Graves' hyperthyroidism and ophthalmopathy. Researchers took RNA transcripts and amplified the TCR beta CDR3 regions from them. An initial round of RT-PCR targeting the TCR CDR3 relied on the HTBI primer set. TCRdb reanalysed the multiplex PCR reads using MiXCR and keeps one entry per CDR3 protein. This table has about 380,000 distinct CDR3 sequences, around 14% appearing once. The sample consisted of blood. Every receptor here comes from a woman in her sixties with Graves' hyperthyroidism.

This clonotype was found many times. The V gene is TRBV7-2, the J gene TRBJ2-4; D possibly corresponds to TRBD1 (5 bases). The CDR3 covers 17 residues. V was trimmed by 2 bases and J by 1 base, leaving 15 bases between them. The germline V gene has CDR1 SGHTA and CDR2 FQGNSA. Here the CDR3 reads CASSLTPPAGAKNIQYF. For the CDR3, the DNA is TGTGCCAGCAGCTTAACCCCCCCGGCAGGGGCCAAAAACATTCAGTACTTC.

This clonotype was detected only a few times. The DNA for the CDR3 is TGTGCCAGCAGGGACACAGGGAGCTCTGGAAACACCATATATTTT. This codes for CASRDTGSSGNTIYF. The V and J genes are TRBV12-3 or TRBV12-4 and TRBJ1-3; TRBD1 might be the D (6 bases). V lost 6 bases and J 0 bases, leaving 12 bases between the germline ends. CDR3 size: 15 residues.

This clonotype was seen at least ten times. This CDR3 reads CSARDRTGIDRYTF. For the CDR3, the DNA is TGCAGTGCTAGAGACCGGACAGGGATAGATCGGTACACCTTC. This chain links TRBV20-1 with TRBJ1-2; the match to TRBD1 covers 8 bases. With V trimmed by 0 bases and J by 11 bases, 11 bases remained unmatched. Germline CDR1 and CDR2: DFQATT and SNEGSKA (reference sequence). The CDR3 has 14 residues.

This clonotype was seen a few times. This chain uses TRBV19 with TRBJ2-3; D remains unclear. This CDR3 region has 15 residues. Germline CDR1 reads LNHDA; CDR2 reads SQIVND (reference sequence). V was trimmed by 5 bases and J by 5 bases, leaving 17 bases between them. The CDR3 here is CASSWLGQSRDTQYF. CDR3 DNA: TGTGCCAGTAGTTGGCTAGGTCAGTCTCGAGATACGCAGTATTTT.

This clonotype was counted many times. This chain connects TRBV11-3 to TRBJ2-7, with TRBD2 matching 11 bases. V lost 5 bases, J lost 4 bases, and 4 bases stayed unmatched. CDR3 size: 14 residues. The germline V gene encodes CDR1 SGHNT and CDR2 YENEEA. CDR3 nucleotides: TGTGCCAGCAGCGTACTAGCGGGAGTATACGAGCAGTACTTC. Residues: CASSVLAGVYEQYF.

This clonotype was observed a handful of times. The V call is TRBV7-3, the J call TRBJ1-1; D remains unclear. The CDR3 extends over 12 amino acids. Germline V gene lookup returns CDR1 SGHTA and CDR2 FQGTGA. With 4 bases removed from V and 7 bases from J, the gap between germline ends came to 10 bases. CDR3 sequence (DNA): TGTGCCAGCAGCTCTTACAGATTTGAAGCTTTCTTT. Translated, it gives CASSSYRFEAFF.

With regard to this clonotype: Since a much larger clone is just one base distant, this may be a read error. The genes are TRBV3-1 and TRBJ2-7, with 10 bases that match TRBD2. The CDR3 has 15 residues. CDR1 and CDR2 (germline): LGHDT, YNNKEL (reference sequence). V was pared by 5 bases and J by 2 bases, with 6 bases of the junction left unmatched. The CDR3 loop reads CASSGRTSGAYEQYF. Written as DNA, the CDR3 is TGTGCCAGCAGCGGCAGGACTAGCGGTGCCTACGAGCAGTACTTC.

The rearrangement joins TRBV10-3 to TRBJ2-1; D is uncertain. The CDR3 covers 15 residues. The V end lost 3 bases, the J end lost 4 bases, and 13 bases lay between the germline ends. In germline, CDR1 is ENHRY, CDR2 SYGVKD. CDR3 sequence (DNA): TGTGCCATCAGTGACAGTGCGATCGGGTACAATGAGCAGTTCTTC. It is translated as CAISDSAIGYNEQFF.

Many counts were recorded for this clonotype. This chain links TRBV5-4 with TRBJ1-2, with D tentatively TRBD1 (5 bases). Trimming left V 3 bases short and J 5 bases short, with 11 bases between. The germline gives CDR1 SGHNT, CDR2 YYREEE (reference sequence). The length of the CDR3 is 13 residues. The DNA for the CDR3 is TGTGCCAGCAGCTGGGACGGGAGTTATGGCTACACCTTC. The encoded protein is CASSWDGSYGYTF.

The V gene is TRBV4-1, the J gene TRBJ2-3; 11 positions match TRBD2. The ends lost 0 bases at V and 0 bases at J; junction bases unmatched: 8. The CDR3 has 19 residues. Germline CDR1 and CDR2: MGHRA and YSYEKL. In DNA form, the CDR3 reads TGCGCCAGCAGCCAAGAAGGGCTAGCGGGAGGCCCTAGCACAGATACGCAGTATTTT. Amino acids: CASSQEGLAGGPSTDTQYF.

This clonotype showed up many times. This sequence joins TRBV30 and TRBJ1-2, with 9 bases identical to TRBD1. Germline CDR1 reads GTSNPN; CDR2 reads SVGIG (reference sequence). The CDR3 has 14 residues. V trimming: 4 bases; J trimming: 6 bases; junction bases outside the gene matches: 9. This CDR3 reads CAWMRQGVYNGYTF. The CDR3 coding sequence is TGTGCCTGGATGAGACAGGGGGTCTACAATGGCTACACCTTC. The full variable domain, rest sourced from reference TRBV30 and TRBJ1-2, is SQTIHQWPATLVQPVGSPLSLECTVEGTSNPNLYWYRQAAGRGLQLLFYSVGIGQISSEVPQNLSASRPQDRQFILSSKKLLLSDSGFYLCAWMRQGVYNGYTFGSGTRLTVV.

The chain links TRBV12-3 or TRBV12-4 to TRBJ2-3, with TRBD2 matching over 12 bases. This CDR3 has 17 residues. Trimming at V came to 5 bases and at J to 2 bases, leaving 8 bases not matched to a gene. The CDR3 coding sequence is TGTGCCAGCAGTCGGCCCCTAGCGGGAGGGTTCACAGATACGCAGTATTTT. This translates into CASSRPLAGGFTDTQYF.

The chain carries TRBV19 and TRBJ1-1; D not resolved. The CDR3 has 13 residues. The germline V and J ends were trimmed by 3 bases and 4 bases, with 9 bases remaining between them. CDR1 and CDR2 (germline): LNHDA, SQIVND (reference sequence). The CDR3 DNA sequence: TGTGCCAGTAGTATCGTCTTGCGCACTGAAGCTTTCTTT. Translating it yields CASSIVLRTEAFF.

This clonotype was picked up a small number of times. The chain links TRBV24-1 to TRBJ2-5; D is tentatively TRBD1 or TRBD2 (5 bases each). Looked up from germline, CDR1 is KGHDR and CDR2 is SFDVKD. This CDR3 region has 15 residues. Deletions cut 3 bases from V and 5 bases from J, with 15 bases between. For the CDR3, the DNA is TGTGCCACCAGTGATACCCGGGGCCAGTGGGAGACCCAGTACTTC. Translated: CATSDTRGQWETQYF.

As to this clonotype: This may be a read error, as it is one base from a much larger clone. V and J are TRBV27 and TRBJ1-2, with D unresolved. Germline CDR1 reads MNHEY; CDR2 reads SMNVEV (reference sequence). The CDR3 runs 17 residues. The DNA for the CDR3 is TGTGCCAGCAGTTTATACGGGTCAGGAATCGGAGGCTATGACTACACCTTC. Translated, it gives CASSLYGSGIGGYDYTF.

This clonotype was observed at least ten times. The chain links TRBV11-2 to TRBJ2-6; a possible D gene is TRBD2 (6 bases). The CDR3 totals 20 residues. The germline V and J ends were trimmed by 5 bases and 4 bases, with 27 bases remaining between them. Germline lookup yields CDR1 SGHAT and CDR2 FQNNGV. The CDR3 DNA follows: TGTGCCAGCAGCCCCTGGGAATGGGGCCCTGAAGGAGGGGGGGCCAACGTCCTGACTTTC. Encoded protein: CASSPWEWGPEGGGANVLTF.

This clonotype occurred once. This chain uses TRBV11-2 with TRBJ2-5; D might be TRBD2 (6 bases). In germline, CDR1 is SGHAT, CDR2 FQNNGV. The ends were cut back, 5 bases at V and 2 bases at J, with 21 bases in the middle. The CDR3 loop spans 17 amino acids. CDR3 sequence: CASSLGGSGGGQETQYF. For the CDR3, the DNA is TGTGCCAGCAGCCTCGGAGGGTCCGGGGGAGGACAAGAGACCCAGTACTTC.

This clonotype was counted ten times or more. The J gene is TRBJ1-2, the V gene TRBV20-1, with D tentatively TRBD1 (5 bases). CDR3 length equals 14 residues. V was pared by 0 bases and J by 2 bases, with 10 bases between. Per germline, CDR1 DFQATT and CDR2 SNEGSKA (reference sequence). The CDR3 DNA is TGCAGTGCTAGAGATCAAAAGGGGAACTATGGCTACACCTTC. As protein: CSARDQKGNYGYTF.

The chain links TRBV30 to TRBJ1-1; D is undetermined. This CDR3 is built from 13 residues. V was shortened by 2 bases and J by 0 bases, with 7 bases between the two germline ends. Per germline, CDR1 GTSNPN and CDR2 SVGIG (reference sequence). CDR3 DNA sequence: TGTGCCTGGAGTTTTACCGTGAACACTGAAGCTTTCTTT. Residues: CAWSFTVNTEAFF.

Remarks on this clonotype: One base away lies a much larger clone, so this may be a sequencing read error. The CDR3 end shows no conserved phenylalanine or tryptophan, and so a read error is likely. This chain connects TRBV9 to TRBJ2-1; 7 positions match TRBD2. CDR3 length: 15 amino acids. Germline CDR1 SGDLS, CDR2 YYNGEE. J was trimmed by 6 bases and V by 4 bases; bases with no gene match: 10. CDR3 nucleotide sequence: TGTGCCAGCAGCCCCCGGGACTATTTCGCCAATGAGCAGTTCCTC. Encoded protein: CASSPRDYFANEQFL.